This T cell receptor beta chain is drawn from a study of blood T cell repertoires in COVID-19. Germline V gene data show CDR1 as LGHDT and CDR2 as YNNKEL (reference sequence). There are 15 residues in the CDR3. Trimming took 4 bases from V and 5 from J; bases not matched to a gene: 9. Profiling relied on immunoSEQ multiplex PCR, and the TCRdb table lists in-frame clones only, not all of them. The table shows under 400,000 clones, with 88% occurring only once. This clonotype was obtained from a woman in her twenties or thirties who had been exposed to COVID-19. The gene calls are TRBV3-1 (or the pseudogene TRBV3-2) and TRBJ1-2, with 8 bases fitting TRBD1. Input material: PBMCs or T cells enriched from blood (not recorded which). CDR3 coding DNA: TGTGCCAGCAGCCCCATTTGGACAGGGCGGTATGGCTACACCTTC. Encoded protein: CASSPIWTGRYGYTF.